Each of the 22 T cell receptor beta chains below was sequenced from the same sample in a study of blood T cells in healthy people across ages (dated by TCRdb to between 2014 and 2016). The library relied on 5' RACE. Sequencing was performed on an Illumina HiSeq 2500. A second PCR of about 7 to 12 cycles was run with a J-beta primer mix and a sample-barcoded 5' primer. Through fastp at Q25 and MiXCR, TCRdb rebuilt clones from the public reads, retaining in-frame beta chains. When rows share a CDR3 protein, they turn into one entry using the most common DNA and genes. The table for this sample lists 800,000 to 950,000 distinct CDR3 sequences; 48% of them were counted only once. 13% of the sample comes from the top ten. Sequences were obtained from blood. The receptors were sampled from a man younger than 45 in good health.

This clonotype was picked up a small number of times. This chain uses TRBV6-4 with TRBJ2-1; no clear D gene. Trimming removed 6 bases from V and 2 bases from J, with 11 bases in between. Looked up from germline, CDR1 is MRHNA and CDR2 is SNTAGT. The CDR3 consists of 14 residues. CDR3 in amino acids: CASSEDGPYNEQFF. CDR3 DNA sequence: TGTGCCAGCAGCGAGGACGGACCCTACAATGAGCAGTTCTTC.

This rearrangement joins TRBV12-3 or TRBV12-4 to TRBJ1-5; 8 nucleotides align to TRBD1. V lost 3 bases to trimming and J lost 6 bases; unmatched junction nucleotides: 4. CDR3 length: 14 amino acids. The CDR3: CASSLAGGGQPQHF. CDR3 coding DNA: TGTGCCAGCAGTTTGGCAGGGGGCGGTCAGCCCCAGCATTTT.

In its sample, this clonotype was seen a few times. This chain links TRBV12-3 or TRBV12-4 with TRBJ2-7; D call uncertain. The CDR3 extends over 13 amino acids. V was cut by 0 bases and J by 2 bases, with 5 bases left in between. CDR3 protein: CASSLAKAYEQYF. CDR3 DNA sequence: TGTGCCAGCAGTTTAGCAAAGGCCTACGAGCAGTACTTC.

The V gene is TRBV5-1, the J gene TRBJ2-7; D perhaps matches TRBD2 (5 bases). Germline V CDR1 and CDR2: SGHRS, YFSETQ. V gave up 0 bases and J gave up 4 bases, with 23 bases separating them. The CDR3 totals 18 residues. CDR3: CASSLGDRDLKGIYEQYF. In DNA, the CDR3 is TGCGCCAGCAGCTTGGGAGACCGGGATCTTAAGGGAATTTACGAGCAGTACTTC.

The gene calls are TRBV28 and TRBJ2-7; 7 bases match TRBD1. J was trimmed by 2 bases and V by 4 bases; bases with no gene match: 8. Germline assignment: CDR1 MDHEN and CDR2 SYDVKM. This CDR3 comprises 15 residues. The CDR3 DNA follows: TGTGCCAGCAGTTCCCCGACAGGGAGCCCCTACGAGCAGTACTTC. As protein: CASSSPTGSPYEQYF. Combining the CDR3 with reference TRBV28 and TRBJ2-7 gives the whole variable domain DVKVTQSSRYLVKRTGEKVFLECVQDMDHENMFWYRQDPGLGLRLIYFSYDVKMKEKGDIPEGYSVSREKKERFSLILESASTNQTSMYLCASSSPTGSPYEQYFGPGTRLTVT.

The chain is built from TRBV6-2 or TRBV6-3 and TRBJ2-5, with 7 positions matching TRBD1. The CDR3 has 17 amino acids. Germline V gene lookup returns CDR1 MNHEY and CDR2 SVGEGT. V shed 7 bases, J shed 1 base, and the junction held 15 bases outside the gene matches. Written as DNA, the CDR3 is TGTGCCAGCACCCACTTTCTGGGACAGATGATCCAAGAGACCCAGTACTTC. Translation: CASTHFLGQMIQETQYF.

The rearrangement joins TRBV9 to TRBJ2-3; a possible D gene is TRBD2 (5 bases). Germline CDR1 is SGDLS and CDR2 is YYNGEE. The CDR3 is made up of 15 amino acids. The V gene lost 0 bases and the J gene lost 1 base, with 9 bases spanning the gap. CDR3 DNA sequence: TGTGCCAGCAGCGTAGATAGCGCAGGCACAGATACGCAGTATTTT. Its protein is CASSVDSAGTDTQYF.

This clonotype was seen only once. V gene TRBV27 combines with J gene TRBJ1-2, with D unresolved. V lost 6 bases and J 6 bases, leaving 11 bases between the germline ends. The germline V gene encodes CDR1 MNHEY and CDR2 SMNVEV (reference sequence). The CDR3 extends over 12 amino acids. The CDR3 region is CASSGPEDGYTF. The CDR3, as DNA: TGTGCCAGCAGCGGACCCGAGGATGGCTACACCTTC.

There are a few counts of this clonotype. The chain combines TRBV12-3 or TRBV12-4 with TRBJ2-7; D is possibly TRBD2 (5 bases). The J call may be wrong; the DNA end is better matched by TRBJ2-5. The CDR3 has 14 amino acids. The CDR3 region has the DNA TGTGCTAGTCGGGCGGGCTCTATCCAAGAGACCCAGTACTTC. It yields the protein CASRAGSIQETQYF.

This clonotype was detected only once. The chain recombines TRBV10-3 with TRBJ1-2, with a weak D call TRBD1 (5 bases). V was clipped by 3 bases and J by 7 bases, with 12 bases between them. CDR1 is ENHRY and CDR2 is SYGVKD in the germline V gene. The CDR3 runs to 13 residues. CDR3 sequence (DNA): TGTGCCATCAGTGACAGGAGGGGAACTGGCTACACCTTC. Amino acid sequence: CAISDRRGTGYTF.

This clonotype occurred a few times. The rearrangement links TRBV7-9 to TRBJ2-1; D is undetermined. The CDR3 extends over 13 amino acids. V was shortened by 3 bases and J by 6 bases, with 9 bases between the two germline ends. In germline, CDR1 is SEHNR, CDR2 FQNEAQ (reference sequence). The CDR3 bases are TGTGCCAGCAGCTTCGGAACGTTCAATGAGCAGTTCTTC. This codes for CASSFGTFNEQFF.

About this clonotype: One end of the junction varies from germline; a read error may be responsible. The chain employs TRBV6-5 and TRBJ2-4; the D gene is possibly TRBD2 (6 bases). The J call may be mistaken, given a closer DNA end match to TRBJ2-7. This CDR3 region has 13 residues. CDR1 is MNHEY and CDR2 is SVGAGI in the germline V gene. For the CDR3, the DNA is TGTGCCCGCAGACTAGGAATTTCCTACGAGCAGTACTTC. Protein sequence: CARRLGISYEQYF.

The chain employs TRBV28 and TRBJ1-4; no clear D. This CDR3 has 14 amino acids. V lost 4 bases, J lost 8 bases, and 14 bases lay in between. From germline, CDR1 is MDHEN and CDR2 SYDVKM. CDR3 DNA: TGTGCCAGCAGTTCCCAGGAGGGTTGGGAAAAACTGTTTTTT. Its protein is CASSSQEGWEKLFF. Looking up the rest from reference TRBV28 and TRBJ1-4 gives the full variable domain: DVKVTQSSRYLVKRTGEKVFLECVQDMDHENMFWYRQDPGLGLRLIYFSYDVKMKEKGDIPEGYSVSREKKERFSLILESASTNQTSMYLCASSSQEGWEKLFFGSGTQLSVL.

The genes are TRBV7-9 and TRBJ1-1, with D unresolved. V was pared by 5 bases and J by 7 bases, with 11 bases between. The CDR3 is 12 residues long. Germline loops: CDR1 SEHNR, CDR2 FQNEAQ (reference sequence). The CDR3 DNA follows: TGTGCCAGCAGCCACGAAGTAGGTGAAGCTTTCTTT. Amino acid sequence: CASSHEVGEAFF.

This chain links TRBV6-5 with TRBJ2-3, with no clear D. This CDR3 is built from 15 residues. Deletions cut 2 bases from V and 3 bases from J, with 12 bases between. The germline CDR1 and CDR2 sequences are MNHEY and SVGAGI. CDR3 in amino acids: CASSYVASQTDTQYF. CDR3 nucleotides: TGTGCCAGCAGTTACGTTGCTAGTCAAACAGATACGCAGTATTTT.

CDR3 bases: TGCAGCGTTGTCAGGGACGATACGGACGAGCAGTACTTC. This encodes CSVVRDDTDEQYF. This chain connects TRBV29-1 to TRBJ2-7; possibly TRBD1 or TRBD2 for D (5 bases each). This CDR3 comprises 13 residues. Germline CDR1 and CDR2: SQVTM and ANQGSEA. With 4 bases removed from V and 5 bases from J, the gap between germline ends came to 15 bases.

This sequence joins TRBV30 and TRBJ1-4, with D possibly TRBD1 on 5 matching bases. V lost 2 bases to trimming and J lost 5 bases, with 6 bases between them. The CDR3 contains 12 residues. Germline V CDR1 and CDR2: GTSNPN, SVGIG (reference sequence). CDR3 DNA: TGTGCCTGGAGTAAGGGGAATGAAAAACTGTTTTTT. Translated: CAWSKGNEKLFF.

This clonotype was seen a single time. V gene TRBV7-2 combines with J gene TRBJ1-6; 7 nucleotides line up with TRBD1. Trimming took 6 bases from V and 0 from J; bases not matched to a gene: 5. This CDR3 comprises 16 residues. The germline V gene encodes CDR1 SGHTA and CDR2 FQGNSA. The CDR3 reads CASSPGGDSYNSPLHF. The CDR3, as DNA: TGTGCCAGCAGTCCAGGGGGAGACTCCTATAATTCACCCCTCCACTTT.

The V gene is TRBV4-3, the J gene TRBJ2-1, with 11 bases that match TRBD2. The CDR3 loop spans 18 amino acids. Looked up from germline, CDR1 is LGHNA and CDR2 is YSLEER. The V and J ends lost 0 bases and 6 bases, in that order; junction bases with no gene match: 10. CDR3 coding DNA: TGCGCCAGCAGCCAAGATCCTTCGACTAGCGGGGCGGGCAATGAGCAGTTCTTC. It codes for CASSQDPSTSGAGNEQFF.

The V gene is TRBV20-1, the J gene TRBJ1-5; the D gene is possibly TRBD1 (5 bases). V gave up 5 bases and J gave up 6 bases, with 14 bases separating them. This CDR3 has 13 residues. The germline CDR1 and CDR2 sequences are DFQATT and SNEGSKA (reference sequence). Here the CDR3 DNA reads TGCAGTGCTCGTCAGGTGGGGACTCAGCCCCAGCATTTT. Translated, it gives CSARQVGTQPQHF.

This clonotype was seen a handful of times. The chain links TRBV6-8 to TRBJ1-2; D not certain. The germline V gene encodes CDR1 MNHGY and CDR2 SAAAGT. Deletions cut 0 bases from V and 7 bases from J, with 12 bases between. The CDR3 is 14 residues long. The CDR3 nucleotides read TGTGCCAGCAGTTACTCGATCCAGAGTGGTGGCTACACCTTC. The encoded protein is CASSYSIQSGGYTF.

As DNA, the CDR3 is TGTGCCATTCTCGGTACGACACTCACAGGAGGTACGCAGTATTTT. Its translation: CAILGTTLTGGTQYF. J is TRBJ2-3 and V is TRBV28; possibly TRBD1 or TRBD2 for D (5 bases each). The germline V gene has CDR1 MDHEN and CDR2 SYDVKM. Trimming stripped 10 bases from V and 8 bases from J, with 25 bases between. The CDR3 is 15 residues long.